This T cell receptor (beta chain) stems from a study of cytomegalovirus exposure and HLA in healthy donors. Across the whole study: Of the donors genotyped, approximately 400 in all, 75% to 85% fell in the Caucasian-associated ancestry cluster. The study, taken as a whole, reports: Confirmation in vitro established that a few CMV-associated chains were specific for CMV antigens. TCR beta chains numbering some 160 were designated cytomegalovirus-associated. Exclusion applied to some V segments, including TRBV6-2 and TRBV6-3, as they were indistinguishable.

PCR employed 60 Vbeta and 13 Jbeta primers. Profiled with immunoSEQ multiplex PCR; TCRdb holds only in-frame clones, not every one. The profile covers about 100,000 clones, with approximately 71% appearing a single time and roughly 8.9% taken by the ten largest. This clone was detected only a few times. Its antigen is undetermined. This CDR3 is 15 amino acids long. With 1 base removed from V and 0 bases from J, the gap between germline ends came to 9 bases. CDR1 is LGHNA, CDR2 YSLEER, per germline. The V and J genes are TRBV4-3 and TRBJ1-2, with D uncertain. This TCR was recovered from a male donor in good health and CMV-seropositive. The sample taken for sequencing was PBMCs. As DNA, the CDR3 is TGCGCCAGCAGCCAAGTGAGAGGGACTAACTATGGCTACACCTTC. Translation gives CASSQVRGTNYGYTF.